Listed below are T cell receptor beta chains from one sample, sequenced in a study of OX40 agonist ivuxolimab in advanced cancers. Assay used: immunoSEQ multiplex PCR; TCRdb lists only in-frame clones, some missing. Of some 83,000 clones in the sample, 70% to 90% are singletons; the top ten hold 1.5% to 2%. The material sequenced was CD4+ or CD8+ T cells sorted from blood, taken in a trial of the OX40 agonist ivuxolimab. These receptors originate from an adult with an advanced solid tumor such as melanoma, head and neck, liver or kidney cancer. Each CDR3 is given with its conserved first and last residue. The D gene is left open where the match is weak. A row's size may be missing; if present it is once, few, many or a size class.

TRBD1 TRBJ2-7 TRBV18 NA 14 TGTGCCAGCTCTATGACAGGGGAAACCTACGAGCAGTACTTC CASSMTGETYEQYF
TRBD1 TRBJ1-4 TRBV4-3 NA 16 TGCGCCAGCAGCCAAGATTTGGGACAGGGGCGTGAAAAACTGTTTTTT CASSQDLGQGREKLFF
TRBD1 TRBJ2-5 TRBV5-1 NA 15 TGCGCCAGCAGCTTGGACGGGACAGGGGATGAGACCCAGTACTTC CASSLDGTGDETQYF
TRBD1 TRBJ1-1 TRBV7-3 NA 16 TGTGCCAGCAGTCCCGGGACAGGGGGCTGGGACACTGAAGCTTTCTTT CASSPGTGGWDTEAFF
TRBD1 TRBJ2-1 TRBV12-5 many 14 TGTGCTAGTGGTATGGGACAGGGGGCGGATGAGCAGTTCTTC CASGMGQGADEQFF
NA TRBJ2-7 TRBV2 NA 13 TGTGCCAGCACTTTGGACGGGGCCTACGAGCAGTACTTC CASTLDGAYEQYF
TRBD2 TRBJ2-5 TRBV9 NA 15 TGTGCCAGCAGCGTACGCGATTCGGGGGGGGAGACCCAGTACTTC CASSVRDSGGETQYF
TRBD2 TRBJ2-3 TRBV7-3 NA 15 TGTGCCAGCAGCTTAGGGCGGGAGAGCACAGATACGCAGTATTTT CASSLGRESTDTQYF
TRBD1 TRBJ2-7 TRBV19 NA 17 TGTGCCAGTAGTAAGGCCGGGACAGGGAATCGGGGCGACGAGCAGTACTTC CASSKAGTGNRGDEQYF
NA TRBJ1-2 TRBV6-1 NA 15 TGTGCCAGCAGTTCTTCAGGCGAGCACTATTATGGCTACACCTTC CASSSSGEHYYGYTF
NA TRBJ1-1 TRBV5-8 NA 16 TGTGCCAGCAGCTTGGAGGTCGGACAGATGAACACTGAAGCTTTCTTT CASSLEVGQMNTEAFF
TRBD2 TRBJ2-2 TRBV10-2 NA 21 TGCGCCACCAGAACCCACCGTCCGGACTCTAGCGGGGGCTTGTACACCGGGGAGCTGTTTTTT CATRTHRPDSSGGLYTGELFF
NA TRBJ1-1 TRBV28 few 14 TGTGCCAGCAGTTTAAGTTTTCGCGACACTGAAGCTTTCTTT CASSLSFRDTEAFF
NA TRBJ2-7 TRBV11-3 NA 10 TGTGCCAGCAGCTTAGGGGAGCAGTACTTC CASSLGEQYF
NA TRBJ1-6 TRBV6-1 NA 15 TGTGCCAGCAGTCCTGGGGCTAGGGTAGTTTCACCCCTCCACTTT CASSPGARVVSPLHF
NA TRBJ1-5 TRBV6-5 NA 14 TGTGCCAGCAGTATAGGGGACAGCAATCAGCCCCAGCATTTT CASSIGDSNQPQHF
NA TRBJ2-3 TRBV7-2 NA 17 TGTGCCAGCAGCTTAAGGCCTCGGAGCGGCTTGACAGATACGCAGTATTTT CASSLRPRSGLTDTQYF
TRBD1 TRBJ2-7 TRBV28 NA 19 TGTGCCAGCAGTTCCGGGACAGGGGGGTGGCCGGGGGTTCCCTACGAGCAGTACTTC CASSSGTGGWPGVPYEQYF
TRBD1 TRBJ1-3 TRBV7-2 NA 15 TGTGCCAGCAGCGAACAGGGGAATACTGGAAACACCATATATTTT CASSEQGNTGNTIYF
NA TRBJ2-1 TRBV9 few 14 TGTGCCAGCAGCGTAGCGGCGGGGATCAATGAGCAGTTCTTC CASSVAAGINEQFF
NA TRBJ2-1 TRBV9 NA 13 TGTGCCAGCAGCGTATCAGGGCTCAATGAGCAGTTCTTC CASSVSGLNEQFF
NA TRBJ2-3 TRBV30 NA 13 TGTGCCTGGAGTGGGGGTAGCACAGATACGCAGTATTTT CAWSGGSTDTQYF
NA TRBJ1-4 TRBV7-8 NA 13 TGTGCCAGCAGCCCCCGGACAGTTGAAAAACTGTTTTTT CASSPRTVEKLFF
NA TRBJ1-6 TRBV6-5 NA 12 TGTGCCAGCAGTTACGGGAGCACACCCCTCCACTTT CASSYGSTPLHF
NA TRBJ2-2 TRBV6-5 NA 15 TGTGCCAGCAGTCAACAAGGACTGAACACCGGGGAGCTGTTTTTT CASSQQGLNTGELFF
TRBD2 TRBJ2-3 TRBV7-9 NA 17 TGTGCCAGCAGCCCTCTAGCGGGGGCCACTAGCACAGATACGCAGTATTTT CASSPLAGATSTDTQYF
TRBD1 TRBJ2-7 TRBV9 once 15 TGTGCCAGCAGCGTAGGAAGACAGGGGGACCTGGAGCAGTACTTC CASSVGRQGDLEQYF
TRBD1 TRBJ1-1 TRBV28 NA 13 TGTGCCACCAAGGAGACAGGGTGGGCTGAAGCTTTCTTT CATKETGWAEAFF
NA TRBJ1-6 TRBV7-9 NA 12 TGTGCCAGCAGCTTAAGTGATTCGGCCCTCCACTTT CASSLSDSALHF
NA TRBJ2-1 TRBV11-2 NA 15 TGTGCCAGCAGCTCCCGGGTGACAGCCTACAATGAGCAGTTCTTC CASSSRVTAYNEQFF
NA TRBJ1-5 TRBV28 few 16 TGTGCCAGCAGTTTACCCCGCGGGAATAGCAATCAGCCCCAGCATTTT CASSLPRGNSNQPQHF
NA TRBJ2-3 TRBV19 NA 13 TGTGCCAGTAGGGGCGGAAGCACAGATACGCAGTATTTT CASRGGSTDTQYF
TRBD1 TRBJ1-1 TRBV28 NA 15 TGTGCCAGCAGTTATTCCGGGACAGGGAACACTGAAGCTTTCTTT CASSYSGTGNTEAFF